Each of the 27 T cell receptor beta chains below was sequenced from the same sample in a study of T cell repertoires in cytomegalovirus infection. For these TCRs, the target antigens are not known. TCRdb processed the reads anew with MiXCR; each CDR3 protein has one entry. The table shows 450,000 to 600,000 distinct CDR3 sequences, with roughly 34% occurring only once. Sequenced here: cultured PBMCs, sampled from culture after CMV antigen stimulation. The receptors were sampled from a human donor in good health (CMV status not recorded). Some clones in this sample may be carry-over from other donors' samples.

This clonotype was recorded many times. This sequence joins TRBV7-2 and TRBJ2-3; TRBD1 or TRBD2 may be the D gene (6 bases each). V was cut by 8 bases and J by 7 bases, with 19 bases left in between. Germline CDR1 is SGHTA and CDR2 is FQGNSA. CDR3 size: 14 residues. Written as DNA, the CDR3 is TGTGCCAGCGTCGGGGGCGGGACTCTGCATACGCAGTATTTT. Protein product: CASVGGGTLHTQYF. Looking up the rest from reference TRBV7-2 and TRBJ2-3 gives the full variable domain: GAGVSQSPSNKVTEKGKDVELRCDPISGHTALYWYRQSLGQGLEFLIYFQGNSAPDKSGLPSDRFSAERTGGSVSTLTIQRTQQEDSAVYLCASVGGGTLHTQYFGPGTRLTVL.

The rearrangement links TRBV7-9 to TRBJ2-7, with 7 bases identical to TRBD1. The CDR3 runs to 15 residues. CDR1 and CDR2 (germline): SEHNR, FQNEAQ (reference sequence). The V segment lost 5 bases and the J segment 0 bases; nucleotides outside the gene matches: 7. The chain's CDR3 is CASSPTGIISYEQYF. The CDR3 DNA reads TGTGCCAGCAGCCCGACAGGGATCATCTCCTACGAGCAGTACTTC.

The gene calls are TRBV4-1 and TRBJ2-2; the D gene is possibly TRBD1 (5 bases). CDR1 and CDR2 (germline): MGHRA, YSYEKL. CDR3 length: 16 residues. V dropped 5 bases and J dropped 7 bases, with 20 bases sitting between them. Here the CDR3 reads CASSFQGRRAGGELFF. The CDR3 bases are TGCGCCAGCAGCTTTCAGGGCCGACGAGCCGGCGGGGAGCTGTTTTTT.

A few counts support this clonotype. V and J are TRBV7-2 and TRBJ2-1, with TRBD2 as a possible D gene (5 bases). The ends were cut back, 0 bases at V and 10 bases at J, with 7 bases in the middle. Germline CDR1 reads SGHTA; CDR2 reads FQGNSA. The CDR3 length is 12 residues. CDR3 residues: CASSLARREQFF. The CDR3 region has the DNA TGTGCCAGCAGCTTAGCGCGGAGGGAGCAGTTCTTC.

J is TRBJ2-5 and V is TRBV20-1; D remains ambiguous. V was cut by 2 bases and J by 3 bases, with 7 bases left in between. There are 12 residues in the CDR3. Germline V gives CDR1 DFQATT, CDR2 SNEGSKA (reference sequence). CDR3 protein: CSARLLKETQYF. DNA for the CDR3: TGCAGTGCTAGACTGCTCAAAGAGACCCAGTACTTC.

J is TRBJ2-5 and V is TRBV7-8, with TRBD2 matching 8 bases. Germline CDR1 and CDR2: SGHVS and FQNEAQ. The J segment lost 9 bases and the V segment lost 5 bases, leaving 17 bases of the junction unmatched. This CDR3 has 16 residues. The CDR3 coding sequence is TGTGCCAGCAGCGCCGCGAGGGCGGGGGGTCGTGGGGCCCAGTACTTC. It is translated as CASSAARAGGRGAQYF.

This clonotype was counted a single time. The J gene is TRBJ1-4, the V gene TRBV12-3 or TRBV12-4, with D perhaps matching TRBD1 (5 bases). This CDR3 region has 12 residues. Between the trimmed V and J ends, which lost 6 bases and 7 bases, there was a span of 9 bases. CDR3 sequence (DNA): TGTGCCAGCAGGACGGGGGGTGAAAAACTGTTTTTT. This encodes CASRTGGEKLFF.

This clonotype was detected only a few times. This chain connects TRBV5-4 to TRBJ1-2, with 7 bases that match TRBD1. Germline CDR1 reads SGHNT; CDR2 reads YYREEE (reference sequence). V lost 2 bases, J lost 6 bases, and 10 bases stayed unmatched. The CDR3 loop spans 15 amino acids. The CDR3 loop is CASSFPYRGADGYTF. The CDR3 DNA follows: TGTGCCAGCAGCTTCCCGTACAGGGGCGCAGATGGCTACACCTTC.

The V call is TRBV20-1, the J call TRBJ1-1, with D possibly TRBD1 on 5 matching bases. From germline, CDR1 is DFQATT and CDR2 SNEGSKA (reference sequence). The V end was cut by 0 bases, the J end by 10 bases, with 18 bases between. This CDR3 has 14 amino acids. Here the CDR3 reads CSARDLDGAGGAFF. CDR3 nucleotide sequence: TGCAGTGCTAGAGATCTCGACGGGGCGGGGGGAGCTTTCTTT.

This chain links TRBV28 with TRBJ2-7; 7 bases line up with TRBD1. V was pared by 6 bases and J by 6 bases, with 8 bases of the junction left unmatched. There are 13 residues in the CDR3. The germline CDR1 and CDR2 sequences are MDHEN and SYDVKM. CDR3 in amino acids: CASRSGGASEQYF. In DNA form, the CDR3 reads TGTGCCAGCAGATCAGGGGGAGCATCCGAGCAGTACTTC.

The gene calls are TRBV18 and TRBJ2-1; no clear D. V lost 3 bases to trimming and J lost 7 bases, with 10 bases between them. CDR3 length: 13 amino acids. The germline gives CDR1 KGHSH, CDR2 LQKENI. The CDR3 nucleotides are TGTGCCAGCTCACCCACCCCCGTTAATGAGCAGTTCTTC. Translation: CASSPTPVNEQFF.

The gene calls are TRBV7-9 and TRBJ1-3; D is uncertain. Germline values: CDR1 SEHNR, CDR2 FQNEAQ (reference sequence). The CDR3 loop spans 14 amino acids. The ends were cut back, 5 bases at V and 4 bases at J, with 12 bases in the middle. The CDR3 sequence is CASSDGGRGNTIYF. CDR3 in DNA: TGTGCCAGCAGCGACGGAGGGAGAGGAAACACCATATATTTT.

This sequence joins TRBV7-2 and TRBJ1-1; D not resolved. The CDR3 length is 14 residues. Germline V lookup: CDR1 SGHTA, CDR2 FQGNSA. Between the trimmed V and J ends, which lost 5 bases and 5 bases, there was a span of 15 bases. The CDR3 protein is CASSPSFEGTEAFF. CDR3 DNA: TGTGCCAGCAGCCCGTCCTTCGAGGGAACTGAAGCTTTCTTT.

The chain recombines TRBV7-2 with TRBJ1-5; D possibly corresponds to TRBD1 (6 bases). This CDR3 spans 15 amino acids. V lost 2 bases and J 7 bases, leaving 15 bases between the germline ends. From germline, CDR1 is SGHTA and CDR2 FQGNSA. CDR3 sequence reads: CASSLSGRGAQPQHF. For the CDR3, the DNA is TGTGCCAGCAGCTTATCGGGGCGGGGGGCGCAGCCCCAGCATTTT.

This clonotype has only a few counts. The DNA of the CDR3 is TGTGCCAGCTCAAGTGCCCCGATCTCCGGCGAGCAGTACTTC. It codes for CASSSAPISGEQYF. The chain combines TRBV18 with TRBJ2-7, with D hard to call. Germline V CDR1 and CDR2: KGHSH, LQKENI. The CDR3 runs 14 residues. The V end was cut by 5 bases, the J end by 6 bases, with 17 bases between.

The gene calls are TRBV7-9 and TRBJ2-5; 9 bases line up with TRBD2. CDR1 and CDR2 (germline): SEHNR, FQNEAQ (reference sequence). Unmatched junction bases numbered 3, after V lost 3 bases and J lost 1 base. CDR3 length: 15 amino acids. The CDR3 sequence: CASSLTSGRQETQYF. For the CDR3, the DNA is TGTGCCAGCAGCTTGACTAGCGGACGCCAAGAGACCCAGTACTTC. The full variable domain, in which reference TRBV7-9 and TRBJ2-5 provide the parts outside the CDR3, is DTGVSQNPRHKITKRGQNVTFRCDPISEHNRLYWYRQTLGQGPEFLTYFQNEAQLEKSRLLSDRFSAERPKGSFSTLEIQRTEQGDSAMYLCASSLTSGRQETQYFGPGTRLLVL.

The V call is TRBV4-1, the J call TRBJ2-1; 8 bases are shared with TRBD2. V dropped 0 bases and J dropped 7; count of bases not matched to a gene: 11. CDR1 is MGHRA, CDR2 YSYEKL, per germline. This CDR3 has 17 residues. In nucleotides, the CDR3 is TGCGCCAGCAGCCAAGAGCATCCGGGACTAGTACTAAATGAGCAGTTCTTC. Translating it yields CASSQEHPGLVLNEQFF.

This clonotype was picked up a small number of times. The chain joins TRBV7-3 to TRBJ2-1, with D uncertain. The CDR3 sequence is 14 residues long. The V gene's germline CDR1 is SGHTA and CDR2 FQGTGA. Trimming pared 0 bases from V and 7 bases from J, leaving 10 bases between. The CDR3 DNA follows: TGTGCCAGCAGCTTAACCAGTTACCCTAATGAGCAGTTCTTC. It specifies CASSLTSYPNEQFF.

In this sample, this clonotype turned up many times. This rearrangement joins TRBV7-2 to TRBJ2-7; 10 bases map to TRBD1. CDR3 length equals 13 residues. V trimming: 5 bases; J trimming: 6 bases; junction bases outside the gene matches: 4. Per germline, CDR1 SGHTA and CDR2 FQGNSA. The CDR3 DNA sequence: TGTGCCAGCAGCCTCGACAGGGGGCGCGAGCAGTACGTC. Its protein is CASSLDRGREQYV.

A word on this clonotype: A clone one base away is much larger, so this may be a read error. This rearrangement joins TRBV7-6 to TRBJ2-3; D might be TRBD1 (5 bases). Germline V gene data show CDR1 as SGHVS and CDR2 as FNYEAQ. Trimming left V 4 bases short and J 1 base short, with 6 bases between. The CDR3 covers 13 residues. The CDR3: CASSWGGTDTQYF. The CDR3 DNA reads TGTGCCAGCAGCTGGGGCGGCACAGATACGCAGTATTTT.

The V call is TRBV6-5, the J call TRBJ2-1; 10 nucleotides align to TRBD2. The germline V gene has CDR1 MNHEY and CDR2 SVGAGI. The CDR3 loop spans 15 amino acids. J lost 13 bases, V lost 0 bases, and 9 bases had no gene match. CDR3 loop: CASSYSITGLANQFF. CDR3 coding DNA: TGTGCCAGCAGTTACTCGATAACGGGACTAGCGAATCAGTTCTTC.

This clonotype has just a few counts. The CDR3 DNA is TGTGCCAGCAGAACTAGCGGGAGCGGCCCAGATACGCAGTATTTT. Amino acid sequence: CASRTSGSGPDTQYF. The chain joins TRBV7-9 to TRBJ2-3; 11 bases are a match to TRBD2. Germline V gene sequence: CDR1 SEHNR, CDR2 FQNEAQ (reference sequence). The trim removed 6 bases at V and 4 bases at J, leaving 6 bases unmatched. The CDR3 consists of 15 residues. The whole variable domain, filled in from reference TRBV7-9 and TRBJ2-3, reads DTGVSQNPRHKITKRGQNVTFRCDPISEHNRLYWYRQTLGQGPEFLTYFQNEAQLEKSRLLSDRFSAERPKGSFSTLEIQRTEQGDSAMYLCASRTSGSGPDTQYFGPGTRLTVL.

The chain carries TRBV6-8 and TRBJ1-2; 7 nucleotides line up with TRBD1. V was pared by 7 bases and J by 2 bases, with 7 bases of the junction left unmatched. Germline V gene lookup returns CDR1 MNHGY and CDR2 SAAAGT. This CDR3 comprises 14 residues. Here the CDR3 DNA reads TGTGCCAGCAAAATTGGGACAGACAACTATGGCTACACCTTC. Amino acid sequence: CASKIGTDNYGYTF.

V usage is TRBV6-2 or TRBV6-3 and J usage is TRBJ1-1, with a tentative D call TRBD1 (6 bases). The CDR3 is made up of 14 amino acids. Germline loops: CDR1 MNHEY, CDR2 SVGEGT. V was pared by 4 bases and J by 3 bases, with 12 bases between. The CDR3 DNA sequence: TGTGCCAGCAGTTTACAGGGAGGGTACACTGAAGCTTTCTTT. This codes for CASSLQGGYTEAFF.

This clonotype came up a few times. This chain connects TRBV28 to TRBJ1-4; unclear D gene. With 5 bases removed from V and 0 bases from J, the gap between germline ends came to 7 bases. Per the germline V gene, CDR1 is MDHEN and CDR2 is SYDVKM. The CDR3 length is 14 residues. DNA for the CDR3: TGTGCCAGCAGTATGGATGCAACTAATGAAAAACTGTTTTTT. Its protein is CASSMDATNEKLFF. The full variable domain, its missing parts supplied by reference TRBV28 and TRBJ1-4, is DVKVTQSSRYLVKRTGEKVFLECVQDMDHENMFWYRQDPGLGLRLIYFSYDVKMKEKGDIPEGYSVSREKKERFSLILESASTNQTSMYLCASSMDATNEKLFFGSGTQLSVL.

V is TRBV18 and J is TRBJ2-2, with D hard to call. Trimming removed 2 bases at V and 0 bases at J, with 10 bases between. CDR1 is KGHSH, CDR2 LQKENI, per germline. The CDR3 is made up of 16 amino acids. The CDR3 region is CASSPVWSSNTGELFF. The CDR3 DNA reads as TGTGCCAGCTCACCAGTGTGGAGTTCGAACACCGGGGAGCTGTTTTTT.

This chain's CDR3 is CASSTPRGGAYNEQFF. CDR3 bases: TGTGCCAGCAGTACCCCCCGAGGAGGGGCATACAATGAGCAGTTCTTC. The chain recombines TRBV27 with TRBJ2-1, with a possible D match to TRBD2 (6 bases). Trimming removed 5 bases from V and 4 bases from J, with 18 bases in between. The CDR3 extends over 16 amino acids. Looked up from germline, CDR1 is MNHEY and CDR2 is SMNVEV (reference sequence).